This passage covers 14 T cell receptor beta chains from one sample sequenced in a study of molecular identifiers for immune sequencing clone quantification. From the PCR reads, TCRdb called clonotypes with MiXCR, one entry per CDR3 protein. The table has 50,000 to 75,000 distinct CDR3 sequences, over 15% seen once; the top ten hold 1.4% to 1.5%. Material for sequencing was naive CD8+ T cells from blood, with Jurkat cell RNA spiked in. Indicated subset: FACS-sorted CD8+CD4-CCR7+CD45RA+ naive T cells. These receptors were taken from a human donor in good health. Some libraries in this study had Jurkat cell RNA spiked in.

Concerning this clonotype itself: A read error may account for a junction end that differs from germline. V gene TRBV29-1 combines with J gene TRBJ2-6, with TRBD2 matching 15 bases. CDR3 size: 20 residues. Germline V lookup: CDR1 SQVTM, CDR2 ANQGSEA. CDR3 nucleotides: TGCAGCGTGGGGGGACTAGCGGGAGGCGGAGACTACTCTGGGGCCAACGTCCTGGCTTTC. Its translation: CSVGGLAGGGDYSGANVLAF. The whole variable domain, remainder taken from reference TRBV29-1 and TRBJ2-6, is SAVISQKPSRDICQRGTSLTIQCQVDSQVTMMFWYRQQPGQSLTLIATANQGSEATYESGFVIDKFPISRPNLTFSTLTVSNMSPEDSSIYLCSVGGLAGGGDYSGANVLAFGAGSRLTVL.

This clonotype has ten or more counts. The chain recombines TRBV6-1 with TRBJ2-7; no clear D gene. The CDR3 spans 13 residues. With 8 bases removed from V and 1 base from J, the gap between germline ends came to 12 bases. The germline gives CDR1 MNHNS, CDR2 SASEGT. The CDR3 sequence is CASVADGSYEQYF. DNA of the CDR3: TGTGCCAGCGTCGCGGACGGGTCCTACGAGCAGTACTTC.

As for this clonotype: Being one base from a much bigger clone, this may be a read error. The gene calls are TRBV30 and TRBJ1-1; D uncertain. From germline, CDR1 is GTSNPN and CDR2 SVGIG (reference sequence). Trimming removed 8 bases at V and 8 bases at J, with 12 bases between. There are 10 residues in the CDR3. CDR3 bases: TGTGCCCGGACTTCGATAGAAGCTTTCTTT. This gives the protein CARTSIEAFF.

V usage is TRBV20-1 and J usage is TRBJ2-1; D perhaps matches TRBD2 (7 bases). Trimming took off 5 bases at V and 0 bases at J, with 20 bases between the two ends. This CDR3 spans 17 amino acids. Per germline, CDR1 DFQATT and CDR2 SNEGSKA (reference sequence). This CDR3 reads CSAPPTGGASSYNEQFF. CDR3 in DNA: TGCAGTGCTCCCCCCACTGGGGGGGCGAGCTCCTACAATGAGCAGTTCTTC.

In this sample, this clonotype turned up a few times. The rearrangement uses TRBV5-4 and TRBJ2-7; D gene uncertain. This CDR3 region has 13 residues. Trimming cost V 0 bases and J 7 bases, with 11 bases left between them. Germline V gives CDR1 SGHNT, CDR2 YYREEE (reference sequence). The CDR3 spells CASSLEGFGEQYF. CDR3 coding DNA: TGTGCCAGCAGCTTGGAAGGGTTCGGAGAGCAGTACTTC.

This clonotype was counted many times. CDR3 nucleotide sequence: TGCAGCGTTGAGGTTGAAGGGATTGGGGAAAAACTGTTTTTT. This sequence encodes CSVEVEGIGEKLFF. V is TRBV29-1 and J is TRBJ1-4; D ambiguous. V was trimmed by 3 bases and J by 8 bases, leaving 16 bases between them. CDR3 length: 14 amino acids. CDR1 is SQVTM and CDR2 is ANQGSEA in the germline V gene.

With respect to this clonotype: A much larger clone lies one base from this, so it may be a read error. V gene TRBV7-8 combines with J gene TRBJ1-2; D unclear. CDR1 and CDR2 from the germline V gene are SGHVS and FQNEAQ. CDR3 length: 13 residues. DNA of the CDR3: TGTGCCGGCAGCCCCCTCCTAAACTATGGCTACACCTTC. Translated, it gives CAGSPLLNYGYTF.

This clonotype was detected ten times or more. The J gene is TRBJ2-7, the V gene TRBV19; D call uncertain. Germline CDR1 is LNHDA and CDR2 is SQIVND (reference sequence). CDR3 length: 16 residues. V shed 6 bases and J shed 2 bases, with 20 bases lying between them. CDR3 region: CASSPMGYVGTYEQYF. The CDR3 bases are TGTGCCAGTAGCCCAATGGGTTATGTAGGGACCTACGAGCAGTACTTC.

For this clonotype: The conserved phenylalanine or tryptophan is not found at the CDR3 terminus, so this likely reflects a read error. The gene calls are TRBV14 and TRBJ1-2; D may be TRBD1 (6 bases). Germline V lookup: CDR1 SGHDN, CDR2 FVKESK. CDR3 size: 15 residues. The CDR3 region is CASSSSDSSYYCYTL. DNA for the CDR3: TGTGCCAGCAGCTCTTCGGACAGCTCGTACTATTGCTACACCCTC.

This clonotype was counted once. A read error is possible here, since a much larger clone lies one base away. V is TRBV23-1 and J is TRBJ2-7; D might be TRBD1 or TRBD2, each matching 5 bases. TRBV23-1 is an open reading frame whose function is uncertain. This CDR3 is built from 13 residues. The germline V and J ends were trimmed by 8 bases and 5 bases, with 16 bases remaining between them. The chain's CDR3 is CASHRGWGNEQYF. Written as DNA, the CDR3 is TGCGCCAGCCACCGGGGTTGGGGGAACGAGCAGTACTTC.

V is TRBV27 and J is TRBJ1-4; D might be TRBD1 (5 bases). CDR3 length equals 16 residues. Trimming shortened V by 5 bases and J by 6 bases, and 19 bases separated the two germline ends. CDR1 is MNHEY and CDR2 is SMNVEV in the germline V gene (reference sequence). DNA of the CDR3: TGTGCCAGCAGTCTTAATGGACCAGGGTGGGATGAAAAACTGTTTTTT. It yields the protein CASSLNGPGWDEKLFF.

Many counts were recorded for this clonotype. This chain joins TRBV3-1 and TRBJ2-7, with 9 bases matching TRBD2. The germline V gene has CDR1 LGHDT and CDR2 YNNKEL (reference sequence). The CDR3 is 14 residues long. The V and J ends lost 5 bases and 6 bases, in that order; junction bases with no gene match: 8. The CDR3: CASSSGLAQREQYF. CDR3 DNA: TGTGCCAGCAGCTCGGGACTAGCCCAACGCGAGCAGTACTTC.

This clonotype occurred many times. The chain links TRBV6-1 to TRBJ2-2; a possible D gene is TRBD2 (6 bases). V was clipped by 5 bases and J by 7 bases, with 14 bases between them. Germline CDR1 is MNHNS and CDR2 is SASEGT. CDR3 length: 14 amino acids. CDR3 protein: CASSLGSHDGELFF. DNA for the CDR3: TGTGCCAGCAGTCTCGGGAGCCATGACGGGGAGCTGTTTTTT.

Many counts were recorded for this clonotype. The CDR3 is CASSGISDDLSRKQYF. DNA of the CDR3: TGTGCCAGCAGTGGTATCTCAGATGATCTATCTCGGAAGCAGTACTTC. V usage is TRBV6-5 and J usage is TRBJ2-7; D gene ambiguous. This CDR3 spans 16 amino acids. Trimming took off 5 bases at V and 8 bases at J, with 25 bases between the two ends. CDR1 and CDR2 from the germline V gene are MNHEY and SVGAGI.